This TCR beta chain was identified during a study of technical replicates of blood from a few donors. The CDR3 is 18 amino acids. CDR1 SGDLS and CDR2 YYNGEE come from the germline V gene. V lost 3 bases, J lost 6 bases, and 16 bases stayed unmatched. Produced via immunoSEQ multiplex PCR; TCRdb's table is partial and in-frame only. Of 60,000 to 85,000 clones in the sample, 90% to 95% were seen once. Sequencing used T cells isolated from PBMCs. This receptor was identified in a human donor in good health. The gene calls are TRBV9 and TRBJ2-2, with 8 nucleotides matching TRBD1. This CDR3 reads CASSAPGTGAYTAGELFF. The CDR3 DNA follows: TGTGCCAGCAGCGCCCCCGGGACAGGAGCTTATACGGCCGGGGAGCTGTTTTTT. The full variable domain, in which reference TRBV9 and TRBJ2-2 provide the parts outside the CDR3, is DSGVTQTPKHLITATGQRVTLRCSPRSGDLSVYWYQQSLDQGLQFLIQYYNGEERAKGNILERFSAQQFPDLHSELNLSSLELGDSALYFCASSAPGTGAYTAGELFFGEGSRLTVL.